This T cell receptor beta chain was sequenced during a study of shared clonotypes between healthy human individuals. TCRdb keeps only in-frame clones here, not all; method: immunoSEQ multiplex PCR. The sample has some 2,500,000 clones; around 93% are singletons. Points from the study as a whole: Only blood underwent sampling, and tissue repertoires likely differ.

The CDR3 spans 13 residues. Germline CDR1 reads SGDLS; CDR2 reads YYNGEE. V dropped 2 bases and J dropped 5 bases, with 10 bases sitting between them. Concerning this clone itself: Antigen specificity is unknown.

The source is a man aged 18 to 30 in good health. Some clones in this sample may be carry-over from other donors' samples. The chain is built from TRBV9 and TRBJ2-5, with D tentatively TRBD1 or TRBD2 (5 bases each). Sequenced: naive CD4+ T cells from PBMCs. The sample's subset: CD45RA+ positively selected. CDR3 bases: TGTGCCAGCAGCGTCGCATGGGGGGAGACCCAGTACTTC. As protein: CASSVAWGETQYF.